Following are 20 T cell receptor beta chains from one sample sequenced in a study of PD-L1 blockade in urothelial cancer. Profiled with immunoSEQ multiplex PCR; TCRdb holds only in-frame clones, not every one. Of around 100,000 clones listed, around 90% are singletons. Regarding time point: pretreatment peripheral blood. The sequences come from PBMCs, collected around atezolizumab (anti-PD-L1) treatment. The receptor source for this set is a man in his fifties or sixties with urothelial cancer.

The chain carries TRBV28 and TRBJ2-1, with 11 nucleotides matching TRBD2. V shed 6 bases, J shed 7 bases, and the junction held 5 bases outside the gene matches. Germline loops: CDR1 MDHEN, CDR2 SYDVKM. The CDR3 sequence is 14 residues long. This CDR3 is CASSRWTSGNEQFF. The CDR3 DNA follows: TGTGCCAGCAGCCGTTGGACTAGCGGGAATGAGCAGTTCTTC.

The chain recombines TRBV6-1 with TRBJ2-7; 10 nucleotides match TRBD1. V dropped 8 bases and J dropped 5; count of bases not matched to a gene: 12. The germline V gene encodes CDR1 MNHNS and CDR2 SASEGT. This CDR3 spans 15 amino acids. DNA for the CDR3: TGTGCCAGCGGGTCGGACAGGGGGATCATCGACGAGCAGTACTTC. It codes for CASGSDRGIIDEQYF.

V usage is TRBV5-6 and J usage is TRBJ2-2, with 10 bases matching TRBD1. This CDR3 region has 15 residues. V shed 3 bases and J 4 bases; nucleotides not matched to a gene: 3. Germline V gene sequence: CDR1 SGHDT, CDR2 YYEEEE. The CDR3 region is CASSSRDRGTGELFF. DNA for the CDR3: TGTGCCAGCAGCTCCCGGGACAGGGGCACCGGGGAGCTGTTTTTT.

The genes are TRBV6-9 and TRBJ1-5; D unclear. V lost 7 bases, J lost 11 bases, and 6 bases lay in between. This CDR3 is built from 9 residues. The germline V gene has CDR1 MNHGY and CDR2 SVAAGI. The CDR3 DNA reads as TGTGCCAGCACCAGGTCCCAGCATTTT. Translating gives CASTRSQHF.

This chain links TRBV27 with TRBJ2-1; D is ambiguous. The V gene's germline CDR1 is MNHEY and CDR2 SMNVEV (reference sequence). Trimming took 6 bases from V and 3 from J, leaving 15 bases between them. The CDR3 has 15 residues. In DNA, the CDR3 is TGTGCCAGCAGCTCGGTAGCCAACCGCTACAATGAGCAGTTCTTC. Protein: CASSSVANRYNEQFF.

Of note for this clone: The same CDR3 is also encoded by other DNA sequences in this sample. The CDR3 DNA reads as TGTGCCAGCAGCCCATCCTACGAGCAGTACTTC. Protein product: CASSPSYEQYF. V is TRBV11-2 and J is TRBJ2-7; unclear D gene. Trimming pared 5 bases from V and 1 base from J, leaving 3 bases between. Germline V gene sequence: CDR1 SGHAT, CDR2 FQNNGV. The length of the CDR3 is 11 residues. Variable domain in full (rest from reference TRBV11-2 and TRBJ2-7): EAGVAQSPRYKIIEKRQSVAFWCNPISGHATLYWYQQILGQGPKLLIQFQNNGVVDDSQLPKDRFSAERLKGVDSTLKIQPAKLEDSAVYLCASSPSYEQYFGPGTRLTVT.

This clone is a singleton in its sample. The genes are TRBV7-2 and TRBJ2-1; TRBD1 aligns across 7 bases. The germline gives CDR1 SGHTA, CDR2 FQGNSA. The CDR3 has 15 amino acids. Losses at the gene ends were 1 base for V and 3 bases for J; bases not matched to a gene: 3. In DNA form, the CDR3 reads TGTGCCAGCAGCTTAGTAGGGGACAGCTACAATGAGCAGTTCTTC. Amino acid sequence: CASSLVGDSYNEQFF.

The chain carries TRBV5-1 and TRBJ2-1; unclear D gene. Germline loops: CDR1 SGHRS, CDR2 YFSETQ. The CDR3 has 15 amino acids. V was clipped by 0 bases and J by 0 bases, with 7 bases between them. The CDR3 spells CASSLEESSYNEQFF. The CDR3 DNA reads as TGCGCCAGCAGCTTGGAGGAGAGCTCCTACAATGAGCAGTTCTTC.

The chain links TRBV2 to TRBJ2-7; 9 bases match TRBD1. This CDR3 is 14 amino acids long. Per germline, CDR1 SNHLY and CDR2 FYNNEI. V lost 4 bases and J lost 6; bases outside the gene matches: 7. The CDR3 coding sequence is TGTGCCAGCAGTGGCGGGACAGGGATCGTCGAGCAGTACTTC. Protein product: CASSGGTGIVEQYF. Filled out from reference TRBV2 and TRBJ2-7, the complete variable domain reads EPEVTQTPSHQVTQMGQEVILRCVPISNHLYFYWYRQILGQKVEFLVSFYNNEISEKSEIFDDQFSVERPDGSNFTLKIRSTKLEDSAMYFCASSGGTGIVEQYFGPGTRLTVT.

This clone appeared a single time. This chain joins TRBV7-3 and TRBJ2-1; 15 positions match TRBD2. The CDR3 runs to 18 residues. J gave up 6 bases and V 0 bases, and 6 bases lay outside the gene matches. Per germline, CDR1 SGHTA and CDR2 FQGTGA. The CDR3 region is CASSLTGLAGGPGNEQFF. The CDR3, as DNA: TGTGCCAGCAGCTTAACAGGACTAGCGGGAGGGCCCGGCAATGAGCAGTTCTTC.

This clone was counted a single time. The J gene is TRBJ2-2, the V gene TRBV9, with D unresolved. CDR1 is SGDLS, CDR2 YYNGEE, per germline. V was shortened by 4 bases and J by 3 bases, with 7 bases between the two germline ends. This CDR3 has 13 amino acids. CDR3 in amino acids: CASSPPDTGELFF. The CDR3 DNA follows: TGTGCCAGCAGCCCCCCCGACACCGGGGAGCTGTTTTTT.

V usage is TRBV29-1 and J usage is TRBJ1-4; TRBD1 agrees at 8 bases. The ends lost 7 bases at V and 7 bases at J; junction bases unmatched: 8. CDR1 is SQVTM and CDR2 is ANQGSEA in the germline V gene. This CDR3 comprises 13 residues. This chain's CDR3 is CSAWTGSGEKLFF. The CDR3 DNA reads TGCAGCGCATGGACAGGGTCGGGTGAAAAACTGTTTTTT. Looking up the rest from reference TRBV29-1 and TRBJ1-4 gives the full variable domain: SAVISQKPSRDICQRGTSLTIQCQVDSQVTMMFWYRQQPGQSLTLIATANQGSEATYESGFVIDKFPISRPNLTFSTLTVSNMSPEDSSIYLCSAWTGSGEKLFFGSGTQLSVL.

The CDR3 sequence is CSVGLAFQETQYF. For the CDR3, the DNA is TGCAGCGTTGGTCTAGCCTTCCAAGAGACCCAGTACTTC. The rearrangement joins TRBV29-1 to TRBJ2-5; possibly TRBD2 for D (5 bases). Per germline, CDR1 SQVTM and CDR2 ANQGSEA. The CDR3 extends over 13 amino acids. Trimming removed 4 bases at V and 1 base at J, with 10 bases between.

This chain uses TRBV5-4 with TRBJ2-2; possibly TRBD2 for D (6 bases). Trimming cost V 0 bases and J 4 bases, with 10 bases left between them. The CDR3 covers 15 residues. Germline V gene lookup returns CDR1 SGHNT and CDR2 YYREEE (reference sequence). The CDR3 region has the DNA TGTGCCAGCAGCTTGGCCGGGGGTGCCACCGGGGAGCTGTTTTTT. Encoded protein: CASSLAGGATGELFF.

This sequence joins TRBV7-3 and TRBJ2-3; D perhaps matches TRBD1 (5 bases). Per the germline V gene, CDR1 is SGHTA and CDR2 is FQGTGA. This CDR3 spans 14 amino acids. V lost 5 bases to trimming and J lost 5 bases, with 14 bases between them. The CDR3: CASSGQGGRDTQYF. The CDR3 DNA follows: TGTGCCAGCAGCGGTCAGGGCGGTCGAGATACGCAGTATTTT.

On this clone itself: Its ends do not fully match the called genes, so a read error is possible. At the DNA level, this CDR3 is encoded by other sequences in the same sample as well. This CDR3 reads CASSVVPGGRDEQFF. The CDR3, as DNA: TGTGCCAGTAGCGTAGTCCCGGGAGGTCGGGATGAGCAGTTCTTC. V and J are TRBV9 and TRBJ2-1, with 7 bases lining up with TRBD2. The CDR3 sequence is 15 residues long. Germline V CDR1 and CDR2: SGDLS, YYNGEE.

The chain couples TRBV5-1 to TRBJ2-7, with 7 bases fitting TRBD1. The CDR3 runs 16 residues. The junction had 14 bases not matched to a gene; V was cut back by 3 bases and J by 5 bases. Germline loops: CDR1 SGHRS, CDR2 YFSETQ. The CDR3 spells CASSSGRVGGFDEQYF. The CDR3 DNA reads as TGCGCCAGCAGCTCTGGCCGGGTAGGGGGCTTTGACGAGCAGTACTTC.

The table lists this clone with a count of one. The chain is built from TRBV10-1 and TRBJ1-1, with D possibly being TRBD1 (6 bases). The CDR3 totals 15 residues. Looked up from germline, CDR1 is WNHNN and CDR2 is SYGVQD (reference sequence). Trimming cost V 6 bases and J 0 bases, with 14 bases left between them. The CDR3 protein is CASSGDRLMNTEAFF. The CDR3 DNA reads as TGCGCCAGCAGCGGAGACAGGCTCATGAACACTGAAGCTTTCTTT.

The rearrangement joins TRBV27 to TRBJ2-5, with 8 nucleotides matching TRBD2. This CDR3 has 15 amino acids. V was pared by 4 bases and J by 3 bases, with 7 bases of the junction left unmatched. Germline assignment: CDR1 MNHEY and CDR2 SMNVEV (reference sequence). CDR3: CASSSPQAGEETQYF. The CDR3 DNA sequence: TGTGCCAGCAGTTCACCCCAAGCGGGAGAAGAGACCCAGTACTTC.

The chain is built from TRBV4-3 and TRBJ1-6, with 10 bases fitting TRBD1. The V and J ends lost 2 bases and 7 bases, in that order; junction bases with no gene match: 8. CDR3 length equals 17 residues. CDR1 and CDR2 from the germline V gene are LGHNA and YSLEER. The CDR3 sequence: CASSQLSPGQGNSPLHF. In nucleotides, the CDR3 is TGCGCCAGCAGCCAACTATCCCCGGGACAGGGGAATTCACCCCTCCACTTT.